The 7 T cell receptor beta chains given below trace back to one sample, sequenced in a study of T cell responses to AZD1222 COVID-19 vaccine. Profiled with immunoSEQ multiplex PCR; TCRdb holds only in-frame clones, not every one. The data hold some 150,000 clones, with under 95% observed a single time. Sample: peripheral blood, taken on day 0 of AZD1222 vaccination. The receptors shown here come from an adult in good health.

This chain joins TRBV4-3 and TRBJ2-7; the match to TRBD1 covers 10 bases. The junction had 5 bases not matched to a gene; V was cut back by 4 bases and J by 2 bases. CDR1 is LGHNA and CDR2 is YSLEER in the germline V gene. This CDR3 comprises 15 residues. The CDR3 DNA follows: TGCGCCAGCAGCCTTTCCGGGACAGGGGCCTACGAGCAGTACTTC. The encoded protein is CASSLSGTGAYEQYF.

The chain carries TRBV9 and TRBJ2-3; D possibly corresponds to TRBD2 (5 bases). There are 17 residues in the CDR3. Trimming shortened V by 0 bases and J by 0 bases, and 14 bases separated the two germline ends. Germline V gene sequence: CDR1 SGDLS, CDR2 YYNGEE. CDR3 region: CASSVEPSGTSTDTQYF. As DNA, the CDR3 is TGTGCCAGCAGCGTAGAGCCCAGCGGAACTAGCACAGATACGCAGTATTTT.

The rearrangement uses TRBV27 and TRBJ2-5; 13 nucleotides agree with TRBD2. Germline V gene lookup returns CDR1 MNHEY and CDR2 SMNVEV (reference sequence). V was clipped by 3 bases and J by 4 bases; unmatched bases: 14. The CDR3 totals 19 residues. CDR3 DNA: TGTGCCAGCAGTTTTAGGGCCCAACTAGCGGGAGGGCCGGGAGAGACCCAGTACTTC. It is translated as CASSFRAQLAGGPGETQYF.

CDR3 region: CASSSRDLYNEQFF. The CDR3 coding sequence is TGTGCCAGCAGCTCGCGGGACTTATACAATGAGCAGTTCTTC. The gene calls are TRBV5-4 and TRBJ2-1; D possibly corresponds to TRBD2 (6 bases). This CDR3 spans 14 amino acids. V was shortened by 3 bases and J by 4 bases, with 11 bases between the two germline ends. CDR1 SGHNT and CDR2 YYREEE come from the germline V gene (reference sequence).

This chain connects TRBV4-3 to TRBJ2-1; D not certain. The CDR3 sequence is 16 residues long. Germline V lookup: CDR1 LGHNA, CDR2 YSLEER. V lost 3 bases and J 7 bases, leaving 19 bases between the germline ends. The CDR3 spells CASSHDVFSPFNEQFF. The DNA for the CDR3 is TGCGCCAGCAGCCATGACGTATTCTCTCCCTTTAATGAGCAGTTCTTC.

The V call is TRBV28, the J call TRBJ1-1; D remains unclear. Germline V gene sequence: CDR1 MDHEN, CDR2 SYDVKM. CDR3 size: 10 residues. The germline V and J ends were trimmed by 6 bases and 11 bases, with 10 bases remaining between them. The CDR3 here is CASRGGGAFF. DNA of the CDR3: TGTGCCAGCAGAGGTGGTGGGGCTTTCTTT.

The gene calls are TRBV29-1 and TRBJ2-7; 8 nucleotides align to TRBD2. Germline lookup yields CDR1 SQVTM and CDR2 ANQGSEA. The CDR3 has 12 amino acids. Trimming took 7 bases from V and 6 from J; bases not matched to a gene: 8. The CDR3 nucleotides read TGCAGCGCCGCCGGGACTAGGTTCGAGCAGTACTTC. Amino acid sequence: CSAAGTRFEQYF.